Sequencing of this TCR beta chain was carried out in a study of blood T cell repertoires in COVID-19. The overall study: Some COVID-19 samples were acute and others convalescent; all came from the United States, Italy and Spain. T cells, B-cell-depleted T cells, or PBMCs provided the cDNA or gDNA that served as material.

Trimming removed 1 base from V and 6 bases from J; junction bases left unmatched: 2. Germline lookup yields CDR1 KGHSY and CDR2 FQNENV. The length of the CDR3 is 14 residues. Per the original methods: For nucleated cells, counts were estimated from reference gene primer amplification. Assay used: immunoSEQ multiplex PCR; TCRdb lists only in-frame clones, some missing. The DNA was the basis for D and trimming; V, J and clone size are from that table. The sample yields some 270,000 clones, about 89% seen once. The sample taken for sequencing was peripheral blood. The V and J genes are TRBV16 and TRBJ2-1; the match to TRBD2 covers 8 bases. The TCR comes from a man aged 35 to 55 with active or convalescent COVID-19. CDR3 region: CASSQWRGVNEQFF. DNA of the CDR3: TGTGCCAGCAGCCAATGGCGGGGGGTCAATGAGCAGTTCTTC. The full variable domain, rest sourced from reference TRBV16 and TRBJ2-1, is GEEVAQTPKHLVRGEGQKAKLYCAPIKGHSYVFWYQQVLKNEFKFLISFQNENVFDETGMPKERFSAKCLPNSPCSLEIQATKLEDSAVYFCASSQWRGVNEQFFGPGTRLTVL.